The rows below give T cell receptor beta chains drawn from one sample of a study of blood T cell repertoires in COVID-19. Clones were sequenced by immunoSEQ multiplex PCR, and TCRdb holds only the in-frame ones, with some missing. This table holds 97,000 or so clones, around 90% found once. The sample comprised peripheral blood. Every receptor here comes from a woman in her fifties or sixties with COVID-19, enrolled during active disease. Both conserved end residues are part of each CDR3. Fields, in order: D gene, CDR3 length, J gene, V gene, clone size, CDR3 protein, CDR3 DNA. The D gene is left open where the match is weak. Clone sizes are given selectively: once, few, many, or a class where the clone is expanded.

d_gene: -; len: 15; j_gene: TRBJ1-3; v_gene: TRBV30; abundance: -; CDR3aa: CAWNPGRSSGNTIYF; CDR3nt: TGTGCCTGGAACCCGGGGAGGAGCTCTGGAAACACCATATATTTT
d_gene: -; len: 15; j_gene: TRBJ1-6; v_gene: TRBV5-6; abundance: -; CDR3aa: CASSFGRLSNSPLHF; CDR3nt: TGTGCCAGCAGCTTCGGCAGGTTGAGTAATTCACCCCTCCACTTT
d_gene: -; len: 15; j_gene: TRBJ1-1; v_gene: TRBV6-6; abundance: -; CDR3aa: CASSYSISGNTEAFF; CDR3nt: TGTGCCAGCAGTTACTCGATTAGCGGGAACACTGAAGCTTTCTTT
d_gene: -; len: 14; j_gene: TRBJ1-2; v_gene: TRBV4-3; abundance: -; CDR3aa: CASSQDTGFYGYTF; CDR3nt: TGCGCCAGCAGCCAAGATACCGGGTTCTATGGCTACACCTTC
d_gene: -; len: 15; j_gene: TRBJ2-1; v_gene: TRBV15; abundance: -; CDR3aa: CATSRGRVPYKGQFF; CDR3nt: TGTGCCACCAGCAGGGGCAGGGTACCGTACAAGGGGCAGTTCTTC
d_gene: -; len: 15; j_gene: TRBJ1-1; v_gene: TRBV6-5; abundance: -; CDR3aa: CASSSFGGMNTEAFF; CDR3nt: TGTGCCAGCAGCTCCTTCGGGGGTATGAACACTGAAGCTTTCTTT
d_gene: -; len: 13; j_gene: TRBJ1-5; v_gene: TRBV30; abundance: -; CDR3aa: CAWRPDTNQPQHF; CDR3nt: TGTGCCTGGCGACCGGACACTAATCAGCCCCAGCATTTT
d_gene: -; len: 15; j_gene: TRBJ2-6; v_gene: TRBV6-4; abundance: once; CDR3aa: CASAPTGTGANVLTF; CDR3nt: TGTGCCAGCGCGCCCACAGGGACTGGGGCCAACGTCCTGACTTTC
d_gene: -; len: 15; j_gene: TRBJ1-2; v_gene: TRBV5-5; abundance: -; CDR3aa: CASSLAQGANYGYTF; CDR3nt: TGTGCCAGCAGCTTGGCGCAGGGCGCTAACTATGGCTACACCTTC
d_gene: TRBD2; len: 13; j_gene: TRBJ2-1; v_gene: TRBV30; abundance: -; CDR3aa: CAFLGLAANEQFF; CDR3nt: TGTGCCTTCCTAGGACTAGCGGCCAATGAGCAGTTCTTC
d_gene: TRBD1; len: 13; j_gene: TRBJ2-2; v_gene: TRBV30; abundance: -; CDR3aa: CAWDRVGTGELFF; CDR3nt: TGTGCCTGGGACAGGGTAGGAACCGGGGAGCTGTTTTTT
d_gene: -; len: 12; j_gene: TRBJ1-2; v_gene: TRBV6-5; abundance: -; CDR3aa: CASSLRLYGYTF; CDR3nt: TGTGCCAGCAGCCTGCGACTCTATGGCTACACCTTC
d_gene: -; len: 12; j_gene: TRBJ1-1; v_gene: TRBV30; abundance: -; CDR3aa: CAWTPVRTEAFF; CDR3nt: TGTGCCTGGACCCCGGTGAGGACTGAAGCTTTCTTT
d_gene: -; len: 15; j_gene: TRBJ1-4; v_gene: TRBV7-9; abundance: -; CDR3aa: CASTRGGATNEKLFF; CDR3nt: TGTGCCAGCACCCGAGGGGGGGCCACTAATGAAAAACTGTTTTTT
d_gene: TRBD1; len: 18; j_gene: TRBJ2-7; v_gene: TRBV3-1/TRBV3-2; abundance: once; CDR3aa: CASSLSVPGQGITYEQYF; CDR3nt: TGTGCCAGCAGCCTTTCTGTTCCGGGACAGGGGATTACCTACGAGCAGTACTTC
d_gene: -; len: 11; j_gene: TRBJ1-2; v_gene: TRBV12-3/TRBV12-4; abundance: -; CDR3aa: CASSLRGGSLF; CDR3nt: TGTGCCAGCAGTTTAAGGGGCGGCTCACTCTTC
d_gene: TRBD1; len: 14; j_gene: TRBJ1-1; v_gene: TRBV27; abundance: -; CDR3aa: CASRPWTGPTEAFF; CDR3nt: TGTGCCAGCAGACCCTGGACAGGGCCCACTGAAGCTTTCTTT
d_gene: -; len: 14; j_gene: TRBJ2-3; v_gene: TRBV5-1; abundance: -; CDR3aa: CASSLALETDTQYF; CDR3nt: TGCGCCAGCAGCTTGGCCCTAGAGACAGATACGCAGTATTTT
d_gene: TRBD1; len: 13; j_gene: TRBJ1-2; v_gene: TRBV2; abundance: -; CDR3aa: CASSERGPYGYTF; CDR3nt: TGTGCCAGCAGTGAAAGGGGGCCCTATGGCTACACCTTC
d_gene: TRBD1; len: 15; j_gene: TRBJ1-6; v_gene: TRBV7-8; abundance: -; CDR3aa: CASSLGGQANSPLHF; CDR3nt: TGTGCCAGCAGCTTAGGGGGACAGGCGAATTCACCCCTCCACTTT
d_gene: TRBD1; len: 15; j_gene: TRBJ2-2; v_gene: TRBV9; abundance: -; CDR3aa: CASSDRGANTGELFF; CDR3nt: TGTGCCAGCAGCGACAGGGGGGCGAACACCGGGGAGCTGTTTTTT
d_gene: -; len: 12; j_gene: TRBJ1-2; v_gene: TRBV7-9; abundance: -; CDR3aa: CASSPSGYGYTF; CDR3nt: TGTGCCAGCAGCCCATCAGGCTATGGCTACACCTTC
d_gene: -; len: 16; j_gene: TRBJ2-3; v_gene: TRBV7-2; abundance: -; CDR3aa: CASSLEVAVPTDTQYF; CDR3nt: TGTGCCAGCAGCTTAGAAGTCGCGGTACCCACAGATACGCAGTATTTT
d_gene: -; len: 16; j_gene: TRBJ1-5; v_gene: TRBV24-1; abundance: -; CDR3aa: CATSDSRRGSNQPQHF; CDR3nt: TGTGCCACCAGTGATTCCCGAAGGGGTAGCAATCAGCCCCAGCATTTT
d_gene: -; len: 18; j_gene: TRBJ1-5; v_gene: TRBV28; abundance: -; CDR3aa: CASSPPLRGAFSQQPQHF; CDR3nt: TGTGCCAGCAGTCCCCCCCTACGGGGGGCGTTCTCTCAACAGCCCCAGCATTTT
d_gene: TRBD1; len: 15; j_gene: TRBJ2-3; v_gene: TRBV10-1; abundance: -; CDR3aa: CASSEAYRGADTQYF; CDR3nt: TGCGCCAGCAGTGAGGCCTACAGGGGGGCAGATACGCAGTATTTT
d_gene: -; len: 15; j_gene: TRBJ1-1; v_gene: TRBV7-8; abundance: once; CDR3aa: CASSSLGQLNTEAFF; CDR3nt: TGTGCCAGCAGCTCCTTGGGACAACTGAACACTGAAGCTTTCTTT
d_gene: -; len: 15; j_gene: TRBJ1-3; v_gene: TRBV10-3; abundance: -; CDR3aa: CAISELLTSGNTIYF; CDR3nt: TGTGCCATCAGTGAACTACTTACCTCTGGAAACACCATATATTTT
d_gene: TRBD1; len: 15; j_gene: TRBJ1-6; v_gene: TRBV27; abundance: once; CDR3aa: CASRFGQGANSPLHF; CDR3nt: TGTGCCAGCAGATTCGGACAGGGAGCCAATTCACCCCTCCACTTT
d_gene: -; len: 15; j_gene: TRBJ2-2; v_gene: TRBV24-1; abundance: -; CDR3aa: CATSDFPGDTGELFF; CDR3nt: TGTGCCACCAGTGATTTCCCGGGGGACACCGGGGAGCTGTTTTTT
d_gene: TRBD1; len: 14; j_gene: TRBJ1-6; v_gene: TRBV11-2; abundance: -; CDR3aa: CASRSTGRNSPLHF; CDR3nt: TGTGCCAGCAGATCGACAGGGCGCAATTCACCCCTCCACTTT
d_gene: TRBD2; len: 16; j_gene: TRBJ2-1; v_gene: TRBV10-3; abundance: -; CDR3aa: CAISLRGLAGYNEQFF; CDR3nt: TGTGCCATCAGTCTCAGGGGACTAGCGGGTTACAATGAGCAGTTCTTC
d_gene: -; len: 13; j_gene: TRBJ1-5; v_gene: TRBV7-5; abundance: -; CDR3aa: CARSSPGQWTQHF; CDR3nt: TGTGCCAGAAGCTCCCCGGGACAGTGGACCCAGCATTTT
d_gene: -; len: 12; j_gene: TRBJ2-1; v_gene: TRBV2; abundance: -; CDR3aa: CASGAVGNEQFF; CDR3nt: TGTGCCAGCGGGGCCGTGGGGAATGAGCAGTTCTTC
d_gene: -; len: 14; j_gene: TRBJ1-2; v_gene: TRBV6-2/TRBV6-3; abundance: -; CDR3aa: CASTPTDRYYGYTF; CDR3nt: TGTGCCAGCACCCCAACGGACAGATACTATGGCTACACCTTC
d_gene: -; len: 15; j_gene: TRBJ1-5; v_gene: TRBV28; abundance: once; CDR3aa: CASSRRQQGRQPQHF; CDR3nt: TGTGCCAGCAGTCGACGACAACAGGGACGTCAGCCCCAGCATTTT
d_gene: TRBD1; len: 14; j_gene: TRBJ1-2; v_gene: TRBV3-1/TRBV3-2; abundance: -; CDR3aa: CASSHAGTGDGYTF; CDR3nt: TGTGCCAGCAGCCATGCCGGGACAGGGGATGGCTACACCTTC
d_gene: TRBD1; len: 15; j_gene: TRBJ1-3; v_gene: TRBV5-8; abundance: -; CDR3aa: CASSLRTGSGNTIYF; CDR3nt: TGTGCCAGCAGCTTACGGACAGGCTCTGGAAACACCATATATTTT
d_gene: -; len: 13; j_gene: TRBJ2-7; v_gene: TRBV5-1; abundance: once; CDR3aa: CASSLAAGIEQYF; CDR3nt: TGCGCCAGCAGCTTGGCTGCAGGGATTGAGCAGTACTTC